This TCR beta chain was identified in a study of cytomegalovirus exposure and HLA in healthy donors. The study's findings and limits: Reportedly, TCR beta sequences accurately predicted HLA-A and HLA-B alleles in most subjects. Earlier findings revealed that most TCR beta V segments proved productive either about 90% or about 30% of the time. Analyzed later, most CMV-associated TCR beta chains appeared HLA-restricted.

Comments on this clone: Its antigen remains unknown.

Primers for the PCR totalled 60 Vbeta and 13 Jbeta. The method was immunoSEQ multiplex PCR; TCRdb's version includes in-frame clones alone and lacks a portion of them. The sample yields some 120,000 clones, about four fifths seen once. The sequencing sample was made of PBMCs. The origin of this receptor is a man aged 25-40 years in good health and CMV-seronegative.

The CDR3 nucleotides are TGTGCCAGCAGCTTCGGGACAGTCTATGGCTACACCTTC. Translated: CASSFGTVYGYTF. This chain connects TRBV7-2 to TRBJ1-2; 7 bases agree with TRBD1. The CDR3 length is 13 residues. The germline gives CDR1 SGHTA, CDR2 FQGNSA. The junction had 2 bases not matched to a gene; V was cut back by 3 bases and J by 4 bases.